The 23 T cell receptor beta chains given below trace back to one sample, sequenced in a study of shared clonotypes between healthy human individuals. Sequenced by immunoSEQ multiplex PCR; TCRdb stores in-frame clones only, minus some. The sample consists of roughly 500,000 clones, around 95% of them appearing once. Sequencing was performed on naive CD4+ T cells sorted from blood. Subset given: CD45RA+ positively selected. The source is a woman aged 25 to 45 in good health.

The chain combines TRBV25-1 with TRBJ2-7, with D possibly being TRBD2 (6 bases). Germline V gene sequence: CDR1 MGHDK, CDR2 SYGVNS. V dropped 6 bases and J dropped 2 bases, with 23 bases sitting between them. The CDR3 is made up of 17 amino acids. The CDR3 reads CASRHPGLEEGTYEQYF. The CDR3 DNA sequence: TGTGCCAGCAGACATCCGGGACTCGAGGAAGGAACCTACGAGCAGTACTTC.

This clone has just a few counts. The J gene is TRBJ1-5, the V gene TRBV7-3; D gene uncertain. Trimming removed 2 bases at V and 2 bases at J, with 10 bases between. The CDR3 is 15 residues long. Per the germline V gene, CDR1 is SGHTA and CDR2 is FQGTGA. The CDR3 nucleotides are TGTGCCAGCAGCTTATCCGGGGTCGGCAATCAGCCCCAGCATTTT. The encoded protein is CASSLSGVGNQPQHF.

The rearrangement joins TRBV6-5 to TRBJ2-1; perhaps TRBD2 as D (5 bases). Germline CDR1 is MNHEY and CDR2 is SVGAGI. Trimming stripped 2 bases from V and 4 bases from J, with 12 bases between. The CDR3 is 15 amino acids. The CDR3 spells CASSYGEGQYNEQFF. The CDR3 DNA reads TGTGCCAGCAGTTACGGTGAGGGCCAGTACAATGAGCAGTTCTTC.

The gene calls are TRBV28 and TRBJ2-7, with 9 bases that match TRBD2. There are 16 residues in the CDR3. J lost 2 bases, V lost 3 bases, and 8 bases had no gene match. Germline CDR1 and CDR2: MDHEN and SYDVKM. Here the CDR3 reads CASSFGGRATAYEQYF. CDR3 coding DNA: TGTGCCAGCAGTTTCGGCGGGAGGGCGACCGCCTACGAGCAGTACTTC.

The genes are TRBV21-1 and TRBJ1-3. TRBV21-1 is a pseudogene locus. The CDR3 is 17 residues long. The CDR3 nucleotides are TGTGCCAGCAGCATCGAACCTGACCAGATGGAAGGAAACACCATATATTTT. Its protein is CASSIEPDQMEGNTIYF.

CDR3 nucleotide sequence: TGTGCCAGCTCACAAAACACAGGGGACCCAGCCAAAAACATTCAGTACTTC. It yields the protein CASSQNTGDPAKNIQYF. The chain has TRBV18 and TRBJ2-4, with TRBD1 matching over 7 bases. Germline V CDR1 and CDR2: KGHSH, LQKENI. CDR3 length equals 17 residues. J lost 0 bases, V lost 4 bases, and 9 bases had no gene match.

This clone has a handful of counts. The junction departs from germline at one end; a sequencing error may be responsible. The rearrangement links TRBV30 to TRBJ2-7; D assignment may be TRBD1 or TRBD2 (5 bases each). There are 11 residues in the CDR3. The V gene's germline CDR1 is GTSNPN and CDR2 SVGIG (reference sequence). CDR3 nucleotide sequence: TGTGCCTGGAGTGTCAGTTCGGGACCGAGCTTC. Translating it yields CAWSVSSGPSF. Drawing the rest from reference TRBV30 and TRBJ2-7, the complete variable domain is SQTIHQWPATLVQPVGSPLSLECTVEGTSNPNLYWYRQAAGRGLQLLFYSVGIGQISSEVPQNLSASRPQDRQFILSSKKLLLSDSGFYLCAWSVSSGPSFGPGTRLTVT.

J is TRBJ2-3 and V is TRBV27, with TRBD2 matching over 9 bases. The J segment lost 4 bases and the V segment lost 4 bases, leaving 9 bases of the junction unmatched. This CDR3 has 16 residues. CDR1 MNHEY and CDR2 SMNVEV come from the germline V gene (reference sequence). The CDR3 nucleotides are TGTGCCAGCAGTTCGCCCTGGGCGGGAGGGCCAGATACGCAGTATTTT. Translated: CASSSPWAGGPDTQYF.

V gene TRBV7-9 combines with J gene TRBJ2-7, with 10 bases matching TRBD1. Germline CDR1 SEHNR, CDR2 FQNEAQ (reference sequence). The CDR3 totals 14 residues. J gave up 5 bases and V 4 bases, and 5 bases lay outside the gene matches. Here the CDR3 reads CASSYDRGRNEQYF. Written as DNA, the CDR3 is TGTGCCAGCAGCTACGACAGGGGGCGGAACGAGCAGTACTTC. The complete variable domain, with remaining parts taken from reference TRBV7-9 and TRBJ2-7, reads DTGVSQNPRHKITKRGQNVTFRCDPISEHNRLYWYRQTLGQGPEFLTYFQNEAQLEKSRLLSDRFSAERPKGSFSTLEIQRTEQGDSAMYLCASSYDRGRNEQYFGPGTRLTVT.

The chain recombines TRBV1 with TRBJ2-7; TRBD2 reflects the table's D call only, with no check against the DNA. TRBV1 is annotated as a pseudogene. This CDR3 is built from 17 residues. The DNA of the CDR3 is TGCACCAGCAGCCAAGATCGCCCCCAGCGGGAGTCGCCCGAGCAGTACTTC. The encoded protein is CTSSQDRPQRESPEQYF.

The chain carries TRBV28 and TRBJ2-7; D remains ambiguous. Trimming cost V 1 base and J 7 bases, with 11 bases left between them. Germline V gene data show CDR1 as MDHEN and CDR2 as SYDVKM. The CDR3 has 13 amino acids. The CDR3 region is CASSLYTVQEQYF. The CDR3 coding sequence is TGTGCCAGCAGTTTATATACAGTGCAGGAGCAGTACTTC.

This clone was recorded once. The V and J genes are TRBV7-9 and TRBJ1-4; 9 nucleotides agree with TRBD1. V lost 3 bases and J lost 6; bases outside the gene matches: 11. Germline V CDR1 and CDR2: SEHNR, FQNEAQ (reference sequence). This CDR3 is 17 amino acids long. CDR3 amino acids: CASSFRARTGGDEKLFF. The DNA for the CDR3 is TGTGCCAGCAGCTTCAGGGCCCGTACAGGGGGCGATGAAAAACTGTTTTTT.

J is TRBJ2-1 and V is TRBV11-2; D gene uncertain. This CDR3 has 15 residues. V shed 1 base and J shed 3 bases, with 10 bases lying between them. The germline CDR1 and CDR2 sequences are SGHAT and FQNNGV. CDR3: CASSLGSANYNEQFF. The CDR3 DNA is TGTGCCAGCAGCTTAGGTTCAGCTAACTACAATGAGCAGTTCTTC.

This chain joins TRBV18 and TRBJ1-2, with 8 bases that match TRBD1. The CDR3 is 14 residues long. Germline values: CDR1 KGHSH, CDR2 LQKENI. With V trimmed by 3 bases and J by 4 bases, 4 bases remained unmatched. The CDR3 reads CASSPTGEGYGYTF. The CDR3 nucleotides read TGTGCCAGCTCACCGACAGGGGAAGGCTATGGCTACACCTTC.

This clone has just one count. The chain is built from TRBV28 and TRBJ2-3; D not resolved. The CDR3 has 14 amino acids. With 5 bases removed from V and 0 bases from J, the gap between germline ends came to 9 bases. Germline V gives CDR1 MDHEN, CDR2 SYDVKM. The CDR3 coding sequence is TGTGCCAGCAGTCCGCCACATAGCACAGATACGCAGTATTTT. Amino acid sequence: CASSPPHSTDTQYF.

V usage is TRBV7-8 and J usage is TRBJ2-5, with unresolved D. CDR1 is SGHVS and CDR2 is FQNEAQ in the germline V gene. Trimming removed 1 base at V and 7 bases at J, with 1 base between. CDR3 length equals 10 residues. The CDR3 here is CASSLGTQYF. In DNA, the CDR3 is TGTGCCAGCAGCTTAGGGACCCAGTACTTC.

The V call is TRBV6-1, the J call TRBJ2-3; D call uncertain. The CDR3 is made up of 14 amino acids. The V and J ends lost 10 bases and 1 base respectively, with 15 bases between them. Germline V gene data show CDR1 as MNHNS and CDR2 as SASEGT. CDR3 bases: TGTGCCATCACCTTCTCTCAAGGCACAGATACGCAGTATTTT. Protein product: CAITFSQGTDTQYF.

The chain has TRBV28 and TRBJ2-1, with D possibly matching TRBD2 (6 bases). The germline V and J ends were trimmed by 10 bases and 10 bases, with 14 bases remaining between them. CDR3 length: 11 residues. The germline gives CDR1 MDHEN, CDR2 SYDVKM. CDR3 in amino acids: CATTRFGEQFF. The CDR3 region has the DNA TGTGCCACGACTAGATTCGGCGAGCAGTTCTTC.

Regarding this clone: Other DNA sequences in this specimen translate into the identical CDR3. The CDR3 DNA is TGTGCCAGCAGTGTTCAGGGGGTATCCGGGGCCAACGTCCTGACTTTC. Its translation is CASSVQGVSGANVLTF. This chain uses TRBV25-1 with TRBJ2-6; TRBD1 matches at 7 bases. Per germline, CDR1 MGHDK and CDR2 SYGVNS. The CDR3 spans 16 residues. The ends lost 4 bases at V and 4 bases at J; junction bases unmatched: 7.

This chain's CDR3 is CASSFTGVAETQYF. In nucleotides, the CDR3 is TGTGCCAGCAGTTTCACTGGGGTTGCGGAGACCCAGTACTTC. V gene TRBV27 combines with J gene TRBJ2-5; D gene unclear. CDR1 is MNHEY, CDR2 SMNVEV, per germline (reference sequence). V lost 3 bases, J lost 5 bases, and 13 bases lay in between. The CDR3 extends over 14 amino acids.

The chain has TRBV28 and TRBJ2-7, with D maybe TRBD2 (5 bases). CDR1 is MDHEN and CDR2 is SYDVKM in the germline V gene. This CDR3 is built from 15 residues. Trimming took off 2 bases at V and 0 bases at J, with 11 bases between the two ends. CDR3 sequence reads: CASSLGGGPSYEQYF. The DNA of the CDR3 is TGTGCCAGCAGTTTAGGCGGCGGGCCCTCCTACGAGCAGTACTTC.

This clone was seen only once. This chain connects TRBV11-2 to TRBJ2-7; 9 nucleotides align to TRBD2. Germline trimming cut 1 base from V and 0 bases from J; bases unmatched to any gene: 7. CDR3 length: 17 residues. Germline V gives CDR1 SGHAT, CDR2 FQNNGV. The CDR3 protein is CASSLVASGASSYEQYF. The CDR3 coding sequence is TGTGCCAGCAGCTTAGTAGCTAGCGGGGCGAGCTCCTACGAGCAGTACTTC.

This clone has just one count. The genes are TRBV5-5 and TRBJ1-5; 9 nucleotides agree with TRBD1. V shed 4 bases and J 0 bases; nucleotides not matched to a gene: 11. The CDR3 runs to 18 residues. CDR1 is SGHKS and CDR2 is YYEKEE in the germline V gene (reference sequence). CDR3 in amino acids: CASSHGTGWGTSNQPQHF. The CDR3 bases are TGTGCCAGCAGCCATGGGACAGGGTGGGGTACTAGCAATCAGCCCCAGCATTTT. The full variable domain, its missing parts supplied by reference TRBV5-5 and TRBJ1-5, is DAGVTQSPTHLIKTRGQQVTLRCSPISGHKSVSWYQQVLGQGPQFIFQYYEKEERGRGNFPDRFSARQFPNYSSELNVNALLLGDSALYLCASSHGTGWGTSNQPQHFGDGTRLSIL.